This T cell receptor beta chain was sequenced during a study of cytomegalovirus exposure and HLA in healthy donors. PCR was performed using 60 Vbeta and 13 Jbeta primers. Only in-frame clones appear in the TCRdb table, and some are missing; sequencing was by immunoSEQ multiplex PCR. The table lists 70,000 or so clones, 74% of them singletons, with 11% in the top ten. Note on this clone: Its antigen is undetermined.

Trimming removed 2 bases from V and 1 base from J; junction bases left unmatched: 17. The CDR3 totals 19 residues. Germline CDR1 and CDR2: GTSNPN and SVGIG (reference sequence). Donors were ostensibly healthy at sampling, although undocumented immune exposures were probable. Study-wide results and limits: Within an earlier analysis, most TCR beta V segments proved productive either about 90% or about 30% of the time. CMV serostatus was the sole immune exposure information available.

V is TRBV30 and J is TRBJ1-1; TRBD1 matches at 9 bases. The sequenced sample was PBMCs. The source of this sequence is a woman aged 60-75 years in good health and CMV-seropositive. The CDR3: CAWSIPLGDREYWNTEAFF. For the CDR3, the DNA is TGTGCCTGGAGTATACCCCTTGGGGACAGGGAGTATTGGAACACTGAAGCTTTCTTT.